Below, one T cell receptor (beta chain) is given with its context. Clones were sequenced by immunoSEQ multiplex PCR, and TCRdb holds only the in-frame ones, with some missing. This table has 150,000 to 200,000 clones, over 75% appearing once. This record comes from a study of blood T cell repertoires in COVID-19. With 5 bases removed from V and 2 bases from J, the gap between germline ends came to 3 bases. The germline CDR1 and CDR2 sequences are MNHEY and SVGAGI. The CDR3 runs 11 residues. The sequenced sample consisted of PBMCs or T cells enriched from blood (not recorded which). This chain joins TRBV6-5 and TRBJ2-5; D is uncertain. The TCR was taken from a woman younger than 30 who had recovered from COVID-19. DNA for the CDR3: TGTGCCAGCAGTCGTCAAGAGACCCAGTACTTC. It codes for CASSRQETQYF.